The entry below gives a single T cell receptor beta chain sequence along with its context. The data were obtained in a study of blood T cell repertoires in COVID-19. Sequencing used immunoSEQ multiplex PCR; TCRdb keeps in-frame clones, though not all of them. The sample includes about 480,000 clones, roughly nine tenths of them seen just once. CDR1 and CDR2 (germline): SNHLY, FYNNEI. Trimming took 8 bases from V and 6 from J; bases not matched to a gene: 6. The CDR3 covers 13 residues. The rearrangement links TRBV2 to TRBJ2-2; 7 nucleotides align to TRBD2. Source material: PBMCs or T cells enriched from blood (not recorded which). The origin of this receptor is a woman aged 60 to 75 who had recovered from COVID-19. CDR3 amino acids: CASGGVPPGELFF. CDR3 nucleotides: TGTGCCAGCGGGGGGGTTCCCCCCGGGGAGCTGTTTTTT.